This is a list of T cell receptor beta chains from one sample in a study of T cell responses to AZD1222 COVID-19 vaccine. Sequenced by immunoSEQ multiplex PCR; TCRdb stores in-frame clones only, minus some. Found here are approximately 150,000 clones, about 82% of them singletons; the top ten hold 5.1%. This material consisted of peripheral blood, taken 28 days after the second AZD1222 dose. Receptors were obtained from an adult who received the AZD1222 COVID-19 vaccine. Both conserved end residues are part of each CDR3. D genes are given only for firm matches. A row's size may be missing; if present it is once, few, many or a size class.

j_call clone_size d_call v_call cdr3_nt cdr3_aa
TRBJ1-5 - - TRBV19 TGTGCCAGTAGTATGGTAGCGGGGGGTCATCAGCCCCAGCATTTT CASSMVAGGHQPQHF
TRBJ2-7 large - TRBV14 TGTGCCAGCAGCCAAGCCAACTACGAGCAGTACTTC CASSQANYEQYF
TRBJ2-1 once - TRBV27 TGTGCCAGCAGTTCCTTCGGCGGTCCGCACTCCTACAATGAGCAGTTCTTC CASSSFGGPHSYNEQFF
TRBJ2-1 - TRBD1 TRBV19 TGTGCCAGTAGTATGCGGGGACAGGGCTACAATGAGCAGTTCTTC CASSMRGQGYNEQFF
TRBJ2-7 - - TRBV24-1 TGTGCCACCAGTGAAGGGGGATTGAAGGCAAGCTCCTACGAGCAGTACTTC CATSEGGLKASSYEQYF
TRBJ2-4 - - TRBV9 TGTGCCAGCAGCGAGGACCTGGCGGACATTCAGTACTTC CASSEDLADIQYF
TRBJ1-1 - - TRBV27 TGTGCCAGCAGTTTAACGTCTATGGTCACTGAAGCTTTCTTT CASSLTSMVTEAFF
TRBJ2-2 - - TRBV21-1 TGTGCCAGCAGGACTAGCGGGATTACCGGGGAGCTGTTTTTT CASRTSGITGELFF
TRBJ1-1 few TRBD1 TRBV7-2 TGTGCCAGCAGCGCCCTCGGACAGGGTAACACTGAAGCTTTCTTT CASSALGQGNTEAFF
TRBJ2-3 - TRBD2 TRBV16 TGTGCCAGCAGCCAATACGGGGGGAGCACAGATACGCAGTATTTT CASSQYGGSTDTQYF
TRBJ1-3 once - TRBV9 TGTGCCAGCAGCCTTCAGAGCTCTGGAAACACCATATATTTT CASSLQSSGNTIYF
TRBJ1-1 - - TRBV4-1 TGCGCCAGCAGCCAAGGGGGAGAAGCTTTCTTT CASSQGGEAFF
TRBJ2-1 - - TRBV19 TGTGCCAGTAGTTCAACCGCCGGGATTTCGCAGCAGTTCTTC CASSSTAGISQQFF
TRBJ1-5 - - TRBV12-2 TGTGCAAGTCGCTTCGCCGGTAGGCGGGAGGTTAGCAATCAGCCCCAGCATTTT CASRFAGRREVSNQPQHF
TRBJ1-1 - - TRBV7-6 TGTGCCAGCAGCCCCGGGGTACAGATGAACACTGAAGCTTTCTTT CASSPGVQMNTEAFF
TRBJ1-1 once TRBD1 TRBV10-3 TGTGCCATCAGTGAGTCGGCGCAGGGGGGGAACACTGAAGCTTTCTTT CAISESAQGGNTEAFF